The T cell receptor beta chain described here comes from a study of response to subunit inactivated influenza vaccine. Study-wide results and caveats: A suggestion made by the authors is that each seasonal influenza vaccination recruits few new T cells.

One entry per CDR3 protein, called by TCRdb with MiXCR from the RT-PCR reads. Of 550,000 to 800,000 distinct CDR3 sequences listed, 15% to 17% are singletons. Concerning this clonotype itself: The antigen is undetermined.

Germline assignment: CDR1 SQVTM and CDR2 ANQGSEA. V was cut by 6 bases and J by 2 bases, with 19 bases left in between. The CDR3 consists of 15 residues. The genes are TRBV29-1 and TRBJ2-5; perhaps TRBD1 as D (5 bases). Sequenced material: PBMCs from blood, taken about 12 days after vaccination. This TCR came from a man between 45 and 60 years old who received an inactivated influenza vaccine. CDR3 sequence: CSVRATADKQETQYF. The CDR3 DNA follows: TGCAGCGTCCGAGCGACAGCAGATAAACAAGAGACCCAGTACTTC.